This TCR beta chain was sequenced in a study of shared clonotypes between healthy human individuals. Background on the study: CD8 memory received one plate per donor, CD8 naive two, CD4 memory three and CD4 naive three.

HIV-negative, healthy adults without recent acute infections or vaccinations were the donors. V shed 4 bases and J shed 16 bases, with 16 bases lying between them. The CDR3 extends over 12 amino acids. The V gene's germline CDR1 is KGHSH and CDR2 LQKENI. In the original workflow: ImmunoSEQ output held junction-only sequences without quality scores, so filtering differed. Measured with immunoSEQ multiplex PCR; TCRdb has only the in-frame clones, and not every one. V and J calls and clone size are those listed in that table; D and trimming were worked out from the DNA. The sample holds 2.5 million or so clones, around 90% seen once.

The clonotype originates from a man aged 18 to 30 in good health. Sequencing used naive CD4+ T cells sorted from blood. Subset specified: CD45RA+ positively selected. This chain uses TRBV18 with TRBJ2-2; the D is unclear. CDR3 in amino acids: CASSLAGPAPFF. As DNA, the CDR3 is TGTGCCAGCTCACTCGCCGGCCCAGCGCCGTTTTTT.